The entry below gives a single TCR beta chain sequence along with its context. Its antigen is not identified. The source of the sample is a study of cytomegalovirus exposure and HLA in healthy donors. Study-wide results and limits: A later analysis reportedly identified an Asian-associated ancestry cluster as carrying fewer N-insertions than the roughly 600-donor mean. Later analysis identified a missense DCLRE1C variant that was linked to TCR beta V- and J-gene trimming. The investigators catalogued 164 TCR beta chains as cytomegalovirus-associated.

The study ran its PCR with 60 Vbeta and 13 Jbeta primers. Libraries were prepared by immunoSEQ multiplex PCR; TCRdb keeps only in-frame clonotypes and omits some of them. The data show approximately 140,000 clones, roughly 77% seen once. Germline V gives CDR1 SGHAT, CDR2 FQNNGV. The CDR3 is 14 amino acids. Trimming took off 0 bases at V and 4 bases at J, with 10 bases between the two ends. The gene calls are TRBV11-2 and TRBJ2-7; TRBD2 might be the D (5 bases). Sequencing used PBMCs. This receptor was identified in a man aged 35 to 55 in good health and CMV-seronegative. CDR3 DNA sequence: TGTGCCAGCAGCTTAGATACGGGAAGATACGAGCAGTACTTC. Residues: CASSLDTGRYEQYF.